Below are 19 T cell receptor beta chains sequenced from a single sample in a study of T-cell reconstitution after alpha-beta-depleted transplantation in children. Preparation of the TCRbeta library used unique molecular identifiers. In TCRdb, the PCR reads were re-called with MiXCR into one record per CDR3 protein. The table records about 510,000 distinct CDR3 sequences, roughly an eighth of them present only once. The source was PBMCs, mostly from graft donor cells, collected 180 days after TCRalphabeta/CD19-depleted stem cell transplant. Receptors were obtained from a female patient aged 2-9 years who had a stem cell transplant for aplastic anemia, so the T cells may come from the graft donor.

This clonotype was counted ten times or more. The rearrangement uses TRBV20-1 and TRBJ1-1; a possible D gene is TRBD1 (6 bases). The germline V and J ends were trimmed by 4 bases and 2 bases, with 14 bases remaining between them. Germline values: CDR1 DFQATT, CDR2 SNEGSKA (reference sequence). The CDR3 runs to 14 residues. The CDR3 spells CSAKVRGGNTEAFF. Written as DNA, the CDR3 is TGCAGTGCTAAGGTTAGGGGGGGAAACACTGAAGCTTTCTTT.

A few counts support this clonotype. This chain connects TRBV9 to TRBJ2-2; 9 nucleotides agree with TRBD1. Losses at the gene ends were 4 bases for V and 5 bases for J; bases not matched to a gene: 15. The CDR3 consists of 18 residues. Germline V gene lookup returns CDR1 SGDLS and CDR2 YYNGEE. CDR3 sequence reads: CASSPHNLGTGYTGELFF. CDR3 coding DNA: TGTGCCAGCAGCCCCCACAATCTGGGGACAGGGTATACCGGGGAGCTGTTTTTT.

This chain joins TRBV7-2 and TRBJ2-5; TRBD2 agrees at 12 bases. J lost 3 bases, V lost 0 bases, and 8 bases had no gene match. The CDR3 is 18 residues long. The germline V gene has CDR1 SGHTA and CDR2 FQGNSA. As DNA, the CDR3 is TGTGCCAGCAGCTTAGCTACCGGACTAGCGGGGAGGAAAGAGACCCAGTACTTC. This sequence encodes CASSLATGLAGRKETQYF.

This clonotype was counted only a few times. This chain connects TRBV10-3 to TRBJ2-5; 8 bases match TRBD1. This CDR3 has 11 amino acids. Germline values: CDR1 ENHRY, CDR2 SYGVKD. Losses at the gene ends were 6 bases for V and 7 bases for J; bases not matched to a gene: 1. This chain's CDR3 is CAIRQGGTQYF. The CDR3, as DNA: TGTGCCATCAGACAGGGGGGGACCCAGTACTTC.

At least ten counts were recorded for this clonotype. CDR3 DNA: TGTGCCAGCAGTTTGACAGGGTGGGGGGAGACCCAGTACTTC. Its protein is CASSLTGWGETQYF. The gene calls are TRBV28 and TRBJ2-5; 7 positions match TRBD1. The trim removed 3 bases at V and 5 bases at J, leaving 6 bases unmatched. This CDR3 has 14 residues. The germline gives CDR1 MDHEN, CDR2 SYDVKM.

Ten or more counts support this clonotype. V gene TRBV7-2 combines with J gene TRBJ2-3, with 9 positions matching TRBD2. The CDR3 runs 15 residues. Germline CDR1 is SGHTA and CDR2 is FQGNSA. The trim removed 2 bases at V and 2 bases at J, leaving 2 bases unmatched. In DNA, the CDR3 is TGTGCCAGCAGCTTATTAGCGGGGGCCACAGATACGCAGTATTTT. Protein: CASSLLAGATDTQYF.

This clonotype has more than one count but fewer than ten. The genes are TRBV28 and TRBJ1-1; D may be TRBD1 (6 bases). V was cut by 5 bases and J by 4 bases, with 17 bases left in between. The CDR3 length is 15 residues. Germline CDR1 reads MDHEN; CDR2 reads SYDVKM. In DNA, the CDR3 is TGTGCCAGCAGTACCAGGGGAGGGGCTGGCACTGAAGCTTTCTTT. This codes for CASSTRGGAGTEAFF.

This chain uses TRBV24-1 with TRBJ2-3; TRBD2 agrees at 16 bases. Germline CDR1 reads KGHDR; CDR2 reads SFDVKD. The trim removed 7 bases at V and 7 bases at J, leaving 10 bases unmatched. The CDR3 loop spans 17 amino acids. The CDR3 DNA sequence: TGTGCCACCAGCCAGGGACTAGCGGGAGGGGGCCTTTATACGCAGTATTTT. This translates into CATSQGLAGGGLYTQYF.

This clonotype occurred a few times. The chain joins TRBV28 to TRBJ2-7; D is ambiguous. The V gene lost 3 bases and the J gene lost 6 bases, with 18 bases spanning the gap. CDR1 is MDHEN and CDR2 is SYDVKM in the germline V gene. This CDR3 has 15 residues. This CDR3 is CASSFPTHTAREQYF. In nucleotides, the CDR3 is TGTGCCAGCAGTTTTCCCACCCACACTGCTCGCGAGCAGTACTTC.

This clonotype was recorded a few times. V and J are TRBV7-2 and TRBJ1-6; 9 nucleotides line up with TRBD1. With 2 bases clipped from V and 10 bases from J, the junction kept 9 bases outside the gene matches. The length of the CDR3 is 16 residues. Germline assignment: CDR1 SGHTA and CDR2 FQGNSA. In nucleotides, the CDR3 is TGTGCCAGCAGCTTACGCGTGGGACAGGGTCGGTCACCCCTCCACTTT. Protein: CASSLRVGQGRSPLHF.

This clonotype was counted only a few times. This chain connects TRBV29-1 to TRBJ1-1, with 9 bases aligning to TRBD1. The germline V gene encodes CDR1 SQVTM and CDR2 ANQGSEA. CDR3 length equals 14 residues. V lost 7 bases to trimming and J lost 3 bases; unmatched junction nucleotides: 9. The CDR3 spells CSASPTGGYTEAFF. The CDR3, as DNA: TGCAGCGCCTCCCCCACAGGGGGCTACACTGAAGCTTTCTTT.

As to this clonotype: Being one base from a much bigger clone, this may be a read error. This chain links TRBV9 with TRBJ1-2; D not certain. The germline V and J ends were trimmed by 2 bases and 2 bases, with 16 bases remaining between them. The CDR3 loop spans 16 amino acids. Looked up from germline, CDR1 is SGDLS and CDR2 is YYNGEE. The CDR3 protein is CASSVAPAGTNYGYTF. The DNA of the CDR3 is TGTGCCAGCAGCGTCGCCCCCGCAGGCACCAACTATGGCTACACCTTC.

This chain connects TRBV9 to TRBJ2-5; D gene unclear. Germline CDR1 and CDR2: SGDLS and YYNGEE. This CDR3 contains 15 residues. V was trimmed by 1 base and J by 1 base, leaving 11 bases between them. CDR3 DNA: TGTGCCAGCAGCGTACTATACAGCCCCCAAGAGACCCAGTACTTC. This translates into CASSVLYSPQETQYF. The variable domain in full, with the rest retrieved from reference TRBV9 and TRBJ2-5, is DSGVTQTPKHLITATGQRVTLRCSPRSGDLSVYWYQQSLDQGLQFLIQYYNGEERAKGNILERFSAQQFPDLHSELNLSSLELGDSALYFCASSVLYSPQETQYFGPGTRLLVL.

The sample holds a few counts of this clonotype. V gene TRBV7-9 combines with J gene TRBJ2-1, with 9 bases matching TRBD1. The CDR3 totals 13 residues. Trimming cost V 7 bases and J 8 bases; bases outside gene matches: 6. CDR1 SEHNR and CDR2 FQNEAQ come from the germline V gene (reference sequence). This CDR3 is CASTGQGRHEQFF. The CDR3 region has the DNA TGTGCCAGCACGGGACAGGGAAGGCATGAGCAGTTCTTC.

The rearrangement uses TRBV7-2 and TRBJ2-2; TRBD2 aligns across 9 bases. CDR1 is SGHTA and CDR2 is FQGNSA in the germline V gene. There are 16 residues in the CDR3. The V and J ends lost 4 bases and 5 bases, in that order; junction bases with no gene match: 8. CDR3 in amino acids: CASSSWVAGATGELFF. CDR3 coding DNA: TGTGCCAGCAGCTCCTGGGTAGCGGGAGCTACCGGGGAGCTGTTTTTT.

This clonotype was seen at least ten times. The chain is built from TRBV5-1 and TRBJ1-1; tentatively, D is TRBD1 (6 bases). Germline V gene lookup returns CDR1 SGHRS and CDR2 YFSETQ. The CDR3 contains 13 residues. Trimming took off 4 bases at V and 7 bases at J, with 14 bases between the two ends. This CDR3 reads CASSSPAGHEAFF. Written as DNA, the CDR3 is TGCGCCAGCAGCAGCCCAGCGGGACATGAAGCTTTCTTT.

This clonotype was detected only a few times. V and J are TRBV12-3 or TRBV12-4 and TRBJ1-2; the match to TRBD1 covers 10 bases. The length of the CDR3 is 19 residues. Trimming cost V 4 bases and J 4 bases; bases outside gene matches: 18. As DNA, the CDR3 is TGTGCCAGCAGTTCCCCCCTCACCCCTCCGGGACAGGGGTTCTATGGCTACACCTTC. Its translation: CASSSPLTPPGQGFYGYTF.

V gene TRBV5-6 combines with J gene TRBJ1-1; D not certain. CDR3 length: 13 amino acids. The V gene's germline CDR1 is SGHDT and CDR2 YYEEEE. The V end lost 2 bases, the J end lost 1 base, and 6 bases lay between the germline ends. CDR3 sequence reads: CASSFRRNTEAFF. CDR3 bases: TGTGCCAGCAGCTTCAGAAGGAACACTGAAGCTTTCTTT.

Only a few counts were recorded for this clonotype. The chain joins TRBV7-8 to TRBJ2-1; no clear D gene. V was pared by 4 bases and J by 8 bases, with 21 bases between. This CDR3 comprises 16 residues. Germline V gene sequence: CDR1 SGHVS, CDR2 FQNEAQ. The CDR3 region is CASSSYRALHGDEQFF. CDR3 in DNA: TGTGCCAGCAGCTCATACCGGGCCCTGCATGGCGATGAGCAGTTCTTC.